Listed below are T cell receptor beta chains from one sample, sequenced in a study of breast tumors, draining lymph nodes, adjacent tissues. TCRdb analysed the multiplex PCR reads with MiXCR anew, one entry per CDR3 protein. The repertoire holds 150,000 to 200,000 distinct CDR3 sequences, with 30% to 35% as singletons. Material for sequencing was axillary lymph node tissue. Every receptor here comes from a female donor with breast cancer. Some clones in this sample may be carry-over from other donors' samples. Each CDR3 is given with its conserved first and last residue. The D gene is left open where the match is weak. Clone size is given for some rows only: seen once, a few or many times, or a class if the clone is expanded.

CSANTGGYEKLFF	TGCAGTGCCAATACAGGGGGGTATGAAAAACTGTTTTTT	TRBV20-1	TRBJ1-4	many	TRBD1
CASGKVEGGEGSNQPQHF	TGTGCCAGCGGGAAAGTGGAAGGGGGCGAAGGGAGCAATCAGCCCCAGCATTTT	TRBV12-3/TRBV12-4	TRBJ1-5	many	TRBD1
CASRSSYNEQFF	TGTGCCAGCCGAAGCTCCTACAATGAGCAGTTCTTC	TRBV6-5	TRBJ2-1	many	.
CSAYTNVMNEKLFF	TGCAGTGCTTATACTAACGTGATGAATGAAAAACTGTTTTTT	TRBV20-1	TRBJ1-4	.	.
CASSSGTGVGYGYTF	TGTGCCAGCAGTTCCGGGACAGGGGTAGGGTATGGCTACACCTTC	TRBV27	TRBJ1-2	many	TRBD1
CASSAGDSGYTF	TGTGCCAGTAGTGCGGGGGACAGTGGCTACACCTTC	TRBV19	TRBJ1-2	many	TRBD1
CASSVDGPTDTQYF	TGCGCCAGCAGCGTTGACGGACCCACAGATACGCAGTATTTT	TRBV10-2	TRBJ2-3	.	.
CSARGYGDEQYF	TGCAGTGCTAGGGGTTATGGGGACGAGCAGTACTTC	TRBV20-1	TRBJ2-7	.	.
CASSGVEKLFF	TGTGCCAGCAGCGGGGTTGAAAAACTGTTTTTT	TRBV2	TRBJ1-4	many	.
CASSPSRYEQYF	TGTGCCAGCAGCCCCAGCAGGTACGAGCAGTACTTC	TRBV6-5	TRBJ2-7	.	.
CASSLAGGYTEAFF	TGTGCCAGCAGCTTAGCTGGGGGGTACACTGAAGCTTTCTTT	TRBV7-2	TRBJ1-1	.	.
CASSLGGGYDYGYTF	TGTGCCAGCAGCCTGGGGGGGGGCTACGACTATGGCTACACCTTC	TRBV7-9	TRBJ1-2	.	.
CSARGGSGSHRYEQYF	TGCAGTGCTAGAGGAGGTAGCGGGAGCCATCGCTACGAGCAGTACTTC	TRBV20-1	TRBJ2-7	many	TRBD2
CASRADRVLGEQFF	TGTGCCAGCAGGGCTGACAGGGTTTTGGGTGAGCAGTTCTTC	TRBV6-5	TRBJ2-1	many	TRBD1
CASSWVAFF	TGTGCCAGCAGCTGGGTAGCTTTCTTT	TRBV5-8	TRBJ1-1	many	.
CASSSSPGLTSYEQYF	TGTGCCAGCTCCTCTTCCCCGGGACTAACGTCCTACGAGCAGTACTTC	TRBV12-3/TRBV12-4	TRBJ2-7	.	TRBD2
CASSVLAGAPPGELFF	TGTGCCAGCAGCGTACTAGCGGGAGCACCCCCCGGGGAGCTGTTTTTT	TRBV9	TRBJ2-2	.	TRBD2
CASSLRPAGRSPSYEQYF	TGTGCCAGCAGTTTGAGACCAGCGGGCCGATCTCCCTCCTACGAGCAGTACTTC	TRBV2	TRBJ2-7	.	.
CASSAAVSKNIQYF	TGTGCCAGCAGTGCGGCAGTATCAAAAAACATTCAGTACTTC	TRBV2	TRBJ2-4	.	.
CASRPPTSGRYEQYF	TGTGCCAGCAGACCTCCGACTAGCGGGCGGTACGAGCAGTACTTC	TRBV6-5	TRBJ2-7	.	TRBD2
CASTQSGRAPEQFF	TGTGCCAGTACCCAAAGCGGGAGGGCCCCTGAGCAGTTCTTC	TRBV19	TRBJ2-1	many	TRBD2
CASSPNGGTGETQHF	TGTGCCAGCAGCCCAAATGGGGGGACAGGAGAGACCCAGCACTTC	TRBV7-3	TRBJ2-5	few	TRBD1
CASSQDVGGTSLHYEQYF	TGCGCCAGCAGCCAAGATGTGGGGGGGACTAGCCTTCACTACGAGCAGTACTTC	TRBV4-1	TRBJ2-7	many	TRBD2
CASSSPRGLAGGNTDTQYF	TGCGCCAGCAGCTCCCCGCGGGGACTAGCGGGGGGGAACACAGATACGCAGTATTTT	TRBV5-1	TRBJ2-3	once	TRBD2
CSAKRGAGETQYF	TGCAGTGCTAAGCGGGGGGCTGGGGAGACCCAGTACTTC	TRBV20-1	TRBJ2-5	.	TRBD2
CASSLQGVGETQYF	TGTGCCAGCAGTTTACAGGGGGTCGGGGAGACCCAGTACTTC	TRBV12-3/TRBV12-4	TRBJ2-5	many	TRBD1
CASSRGELGVSEAFF	TGTGCCAGCAGTCGGGGGGAATTGGGGGTCTCTGAAGCTTTCTTT	TRBV6-4	TRBJ1-1	.	.
CATSRDTGSYTEAFF	TGTGCCACCAGCAGGGATACAGGGTCGTACACTGAAGCTTTCTTT	TRBV15	TRBJ1-1	.	.
CASGQVTGVGTGELFF	TGTGCCAGCGGGCAGGTAACAGGGGTGGGCACCGGGGAGCTATTTTTT	TRBV11-3	TRBJ2-2	.	TRBD1
CASRQWGDEQYF	TGCGCCAGCAGGCAATGGGGTGATGAGCAGTATTTT	TRBV10-2	TRBJ2-3	once	.
CASSHTYREFAGYTF	TGTGCCAGCAGCCACACGTACAGGGAATTCGCTGGCTACACCTTC	TRBV14	TRBJ1-2	many	.
CASSQDARVAYNEQFF	TGCGCCAGCAGCCAAGACGCCAGGGTGGCCTACAATGAGCAGTTCTTC	TRBV4-1	TRBJ2-1	many	.
CASSHSRTANDSGNTIYF	TGCGCCAGCAGCCATAGCAGGACAGCAAATGACTCTGGAAACACCATATATTTT	TRBV4-3	TRBJ1-3	many	.
CASRLGQGRGTGNTIYF	TGTGCCAGTAGGTTGGGACAGGGAAGGGGAACTGGAAACACCATATATTTT	TRBV19	TRBJ1-3	many	TRBD1
CASSQQTLDTEAFF	TGTGCCAGCAGCCAACAAACATTGGACACTGAAGCTTTCTTT	TRBV4-2	TRBJ1-1	few	.
CATSRDHSAGDFYEQFF	TGTGCCACCAGCAGAGATCACTCAGCGGGAGATTTCTATGAGCAGTTCTTC	TRBV15	TRBJ2-1	many	TRBD2
CASSASGLTRDRGNEQFF	TGTGCCAGCAGTGCTAGTGGTTTGACCCGGGACAGGGGGAATGAGCAGTTCTTC	TRBV25-1	TRBJ2-1	.	TRBD1
CASSSAFRETQYF	TGTGCCAGCAGCTCGGCGTTCAGGGAGACCCAGTACTTC	TRBV11-1	TRBJ2-5	many	.
CASSQGGNTEAFF	TGTGCCAGTAGTCAGGGGGGGAACACTGAAGCTTTCTTT	TRBV19	TRBJ1-1	.	TRBD1
CASSQGGNSPLHF	TGTGCCAGCAGCCAAGGGGGCAATTCACCCCTCCACTTT	TRBV3-1	TRBJ1-6	.	.
CASSQTGGDSPLHF	TGTGCCAGCAGCCAGACAGGGGGCGATTCACCCCTCCACTTT	TRBV12-3/TRBV12-4	TRBJ1-6	.	TRBD1
CASSPMGGGNTIYF	TGTGCCAGCAGCCCCATGGGCGGTGGAAACACCATATATTTT	TRBV11-2	TRBJ1-3	many	.